Listed here are 10 T cell receptor beta chains from one sample, sequenced in a study of CD8+ T cells in alopecia areata. The sequencing template was cDNA reverse transcribed from extracted RNA. Using immunoSEQ multiplex PCR, the repertoire was profiled, and TCRdb retains in-frame clones only, with some absent. This table has more than 150,000 clones, roughly 46% appearing once. Stated treatment: oral pan-JAK inhibitor, 5-10 mg twice daily. The input for sequencing was CD8+ T cells sorted from blood, taken between weeks 51 and 54, from a patient treated with tofacitinib. Every receptor here comes from a human donor with alopecia areata.

This sequence joins TRBV5-1 and TRBJ1-2, with 9 bases aligning to TRBD1. In germline, CDR1 is SGHRS, CDR2 YFSETQ. The CDR3 is made up of 13 amino acids. J lost 6 bases, V lost 3 bases, and 3 bases had no gene match. The CDR3 nucleotides are TGCGCCAGCAGCTCACAGGGGGCTGATGGCTACACCTTC. Amino acid sequence: CASSSQGADGYTF.

This clone was detected a few times. The DNA of the CDR3 is TGTGCTAGTGGTTGGACAGACTCTGGAAACACCATATATTTT. Residues: CASGWTDSGNTIYF. This rearrangement joins TRBV12-5 to TRBJ1-3, with D perhaps matching TRBD1 (6 bases). The germline V and J ends were trimmed by 4 bases and 0 bases, with 7 bases remaining between them. Germline V gives CDR1 LGHNT, CDR2 FRNRAP. The CDR3 loop spans 14 amino acids. Based on the CDR3 plus reference TRBV12-5 and TRBJ1-3, the full variable domain is DARVTQTPRHKVTEMGQEVTMRCQPILGHNTVFWYRQTMMQGLELLAYFRNRAPLDDSGMPKDRFSAEMPDATLATLKIQPSEPRDSAVYFCASGWTDSGNTIYFGEGSWLTVV.

The V and J genes are TRBV6-1 and TRBJ1-6; perhaps TRBD1 as D (5 bases). The CDR3 spans 13 residues. Trimming left V 0 bases short and J 8 bases short, with 5 bases between. Germline V lookup: CDR1 MNHNS, CDR2 SASEGT. CDR3 bases: TGTGCCAGCAGTGAAGCGGGACATTCACCCCTCCACTTT. Translation gives CASSEAGHSPLHF.

This chain uses TRBV5-6 with TRBJ1-1; no clear D gene. The V gene's germline CDR1 is SGHDT and CDR2 YYEEEE. Trimming took 0 bases from V and 8 from J, leaving 5 bases between them. The CDR3 sequence is 11 residues long. This CDR3 reads CASSLAAEAFF. The CDR3 bases are TGTGCCAGCAGCTTGGCTGCAGAAGCTTTCTTT.

In its sample, this clone was seen a few times. V and J are TRBV27 and TRBJ2-7, with TRBD2 as a possible D gene (6 bases). V was clipped by 7 bases and J by 7 bases, with 17 bases between them. CDR3 length: 13 residues. Looked up from germline, CDR1 is MNHEY and CDR2 is SMNVEV (reference sequence). The CDR3 loop reads CASTLRRGLEQYF. CDR3 coding DNA: TGTGCCAGCACTCTTCGGAGGGGCCTAGAGCAGTACTTC.

Comments on this clone: Mismatch with germline at one junction end may stem from a read error. This sequence joins TRBV7-9 and TRBJ2-3; no definite D call. CDR1 is SEHNR, CDR2 FQNEAQ, per germline (reference sequence). The CDR3 contains 14 residues. The CDR3 DNA reads TGTGCCAGCGGCTTAGCCTTGGGGACAGATACGCAGTATTTT. Residues: CASGLALGTDTQYF.

The V gene is TRBV5-6, the J gene TRBJ2-7; possible D gene TRBD2, 6 bases. Trimming took off 3 bases at V and 6 bases at J, with 28 bases between the two ends. In germline, CDR1 is SGHDT, CDR2 YYEEEE. The CDR3 length is 18 residues. CDR3 coding DNA: TGTGCCAGCAGCTCAGACCTCGGGACTTTGGAGTTTGGTCCCGAGCAGTACTTC. Protein product: CASSSDLGTLEFGPEQYF.

The chain employs TRBV30 and TRBJ2-4; D ambiguous. Germline V CDR1 and CDR2: GTSNPN, SVGIG (reference sequence). The CDR3 is 12 residues long. The V and J ends lost 5 bases and 5 bases respectively, with 10 bases between them. CDR3 sequence reads: CAWRSVQNIQYF. CDR3 DNA: TGTGCCTGGCGATCAGTCCAAAACATTCAGTACTTC.

This clone was seen a few times. The CDR3 bases are TGCAGCGTTGAACTTGAGAACAGTTCCTACGAGCAGTACTTC. Residues: CSVELENSSYEQYF. The V and J genes are TRBV29-1 and TRBJ2-7; unclear D gene. The CDR3 has 14 amino acids. The V end was cut by 2 bases, the J end by 1 base, with 12 bases between. The germline V gene encodes CDR1 SQVTM and CDR2 ANQGSEA.

This clone was counted once. The rearrangement uses TRBV5-6 and TRBJ2-5; 8 positions agree with TRBD2. In germline, CDR1 is SGHDT, CDR2 YYEEEE. The CDR3 totals 15 residues. V lost 4 bases to trimming and J lost 5 bases; unmatched junction nucleotides: 10. CDR3 protein: CASSLRAGGTETQYF. For the CDR3, the DNA is TGTGCCAGCAGCCTCCGGGCGGGGGGCACGGAGACCCAGTACTTC. The full variable domain, its missing parts supplied by reference TRBV5-6 and TRBJ2-5, is DAGVTQSPTHLIKTRGQQVTLRCSPKSGHDTVSWYQQALGQGPQFIFQYYEEEERQRGNFPDRFSGHQFPNYSSELNVNALLLGDSALYLCASSLRAGGTETQYFGPGTRLLVL.